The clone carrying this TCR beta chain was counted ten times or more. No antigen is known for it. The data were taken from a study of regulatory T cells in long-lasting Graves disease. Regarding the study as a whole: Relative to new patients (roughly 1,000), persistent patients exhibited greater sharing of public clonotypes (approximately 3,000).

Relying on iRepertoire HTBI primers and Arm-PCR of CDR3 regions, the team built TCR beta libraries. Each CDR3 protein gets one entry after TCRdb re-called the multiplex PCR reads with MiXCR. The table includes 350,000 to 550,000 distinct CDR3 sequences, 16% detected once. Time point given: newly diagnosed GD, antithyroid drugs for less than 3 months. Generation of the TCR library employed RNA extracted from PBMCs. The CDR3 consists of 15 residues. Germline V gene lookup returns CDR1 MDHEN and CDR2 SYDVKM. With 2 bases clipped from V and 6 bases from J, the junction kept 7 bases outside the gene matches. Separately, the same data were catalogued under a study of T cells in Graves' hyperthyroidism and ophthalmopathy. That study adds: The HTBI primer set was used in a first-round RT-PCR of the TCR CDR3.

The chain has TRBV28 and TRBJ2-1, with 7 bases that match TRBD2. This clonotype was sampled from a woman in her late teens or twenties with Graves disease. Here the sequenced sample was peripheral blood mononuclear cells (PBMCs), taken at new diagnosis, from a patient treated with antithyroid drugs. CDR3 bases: TGTGCCAGCAGTTTAGGGGGGGAGGGAACCAATGAGCAGTTCTTC. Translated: CASSLGGEGTNEQFF.